A single T cell receptor (beta chain) is shown here with its context. Its antigen is as yet unknown. This entry belongs to a study of cytomegalovirus exposure and HLA in healthy donors. The study, taken as a whole, reports: Accounts indicate the classifier identified cytomegalovirus status with strong specificity and sensitivity.

Researchers ran the PCR with 60 Vbeta and 13 Jbeta primers. TCRdb's copy holds only in-frame clones and misses some; the assay was immunoSEQ multiplex PCR. The table shows 90,000 to 100,000 clones, with around 76% occurring only once. This CDR3 contains 14 residues. Looked up from germline, CDR1 is SGHRS and CDR2 is YFSETQ. Trimming removed 2 bases from V and 3 bases from J, with 10 bases in between. This receptor was taken from a man in his forties or fifties in good health and CMV-seropositive. The sample taken for sequencing was PBMCs. The chain is built from TRBV5-1 and TRBJ2-3; possible D gene TRBD2, 6 bases. CDR3 bases: TGCGCCAGCAGCTTAAATGGAGGGACAGATACGCAGTATTTT. It encodes CASSLNGGTDTQYF.